These T cell receptor beta chains were read from a single sample in a study of cytomegalovirus exposure and HLA in healthy donors. The method was immunoSEQ multiplex PCR; TCRdb's version includes in-frame clones alone and lacks a portion of them. The sample yields approximately 170,000 clones, approximately 83% seen once. The sequenced sample consisted of PBMCs. These receptors all come from a boy aged 2 to 10 in good health and CMV-seronegative. The CDR3 runs from the conserved cysteine through the conserved F or W. D genes are given only for firm matches. The size field is filled for only some rows; it gives once, few, many or a size class.

V gene: TRBV27
clone size: .
D gene: TRBD1
J gene: TRBJ2-7
CDR3 protein: CASSVTGTAAYEQYF
CDR3 DNA: TGTGCCAGCAGTGTAACCGGGACAGCGGCCTACGAGCAGTACTTC

V gene: TRBV7-9
clone size: .
D gene: .
J gene: TRBJ2-5
CDR3 protein: CASSVLGAREETQYF
CDR3 DNA: TGTGCCAGCAGCGTACTTGGGGCACGAGAAGAGACCCAGTACTTC

V gene: TRBV9
clone size: .
D gene: .
J gene: TRBJ2-1
CDR3 protein: CASSVRSGSSYNEQFF
CDR3 DNA: TGTGCCAGCAGCGTTAGAAGCGGCAGCTCCTACAATGAGCAGTTCTTC

V gene: TRBV2
clone size: .
D gene: .
J gene: TRBJ2-1
CDR3 protein: CASRSGGDEQFF
CDR3 DNA: TGTGCCAGCAGGTCTGGGGGCGATGAGCAGTTCTTC

V gene: TRBV7-2
clone size: .
D gene: TRBD1
J gene: TRBJ2-7
CDR3 protein: CASSQGVGQARSYEQYF
CDR3 DNA: TGTGCCAGCAGCCAGGGGGTCGGACAGGCCCGTTCCTACGAGCAGTACTTC

V gene: TRBV6-5
clone size: few
D gene: .
J gene: TRBJ1-1
CDR3 protein: CASSSKLMNTEAFF
CDR3 DNA: TGTGCCAGCAGTTCCAAGCTCATGAACACTGAAGCTTTCTTT

V gene: TRBV2
clone size: .
D gene: TRBD2
J gene: TRBJ2-3
CDR3 protein: CASSVSSGRGTDTQYF
CDR3 DNA: TGTGCCAGCAGTGTTTCTAGCGGGAGGGGAACAGATACGCAGTATTTT

V gene: TRBV4-3
clone size: .
D gene: TRBD1
J gene: TRBJ1-1
CDR3 protein: CASSQDNRGYTEAFF
CDR3 DNA: TGCGCCAGCAGCCAAGATAACAGGGGTTACACTGAAGCTTTCTTT

V gene: TRBV5-4
clone size: few
D gene: TRBD1
J gene: TRBJ2-1
CDR3 protein: CASSHRDRGLREQFF
CDR3 DNA: TGTGCCAGCAGCCACCGGGACAGGGGGCTCAGAGAGCAGTTCTTC

V gene: TRBV4-3
clone size: .
D gene: TRBD1
J gene: TRBJ2-7
CDR3 protein: CASSQYQGAYEQYF
CDR3 DNA: TGCGCCAGCAGCCAATACCAGGGGGCCTACGAGCAGTACTTC

V gene: TRBV4-1
clone size: .
D gene: TRBD2
J gene: TRBJ2-3
CDR3 protein: CASSPQAGGTDTQYF
CDR3 DNA: TGCGCCAGCAGTCCCCAAGCGGGGGGCACAGATACGCAGTATTTT

V gene: TRBV12-5
clone size: .
D gene: .
J gene: TRBJ1-2
CDR3 protein: CASGPGTRREGYTF
CDR3 DNA: TGTGCTAGTGGTCCGGGGACAAGGAGAGAAGGCTACACCTTC

V gene: TRBV5-6
clone size: .
D gene: TRBD1
J gene: TRBJ1-2
CDR3 protein: CASSFDRGALYGYTF
CDR3 DNA: TGTGCCAGCAGCTTTGACAGGGGGGCCCTTTATGGCTACACCTTC